This T cell receptor beta chain comes out of a study of blood T cell repertoires in COVID-19. The CDR3 is 14 residues long. Trimming took 4 bases from V and 3 from J; bases not matched to a gene: 5. Germline loops: CDR1 LGHDT, CDR2 YNNKEL (reference sequence). Libraries were prepared by immunoSEQ multiplex PCR; TCRdb keeps only in-frame clonotypes and omits some of them. The data hold around 76,000 clones, with around 83% observed a single time. This clone appeared a single time. The sequencing input was peripheral blood. The TCR comes from a man younger than 45 with COVID-19, enrolled during active disease. The chain employs TRBV3-1 (or the pseudogene TRBV3-2) and TRBJ1-1; TRBD1 matches at 7 bases. The CDR3 is CASSRGTGDTEAFF. The CDR3 region has the DNA TGTGCCAGCAGCCGAGGAACAGGGGACACTGAAGCTTTCTTT.